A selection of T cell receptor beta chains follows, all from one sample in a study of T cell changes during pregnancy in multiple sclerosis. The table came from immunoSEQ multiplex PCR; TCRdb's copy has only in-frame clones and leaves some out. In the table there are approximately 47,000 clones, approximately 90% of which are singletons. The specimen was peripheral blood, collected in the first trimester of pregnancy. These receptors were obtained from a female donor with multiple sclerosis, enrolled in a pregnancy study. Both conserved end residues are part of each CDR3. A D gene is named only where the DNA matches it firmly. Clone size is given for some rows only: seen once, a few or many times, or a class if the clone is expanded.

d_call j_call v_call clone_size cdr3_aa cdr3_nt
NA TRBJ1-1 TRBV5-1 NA CASSSQGQLNTEAFF TGCGCCAGCAGCTCCCAAGGACAGTTGAACACTGAAGCTTTCTTT
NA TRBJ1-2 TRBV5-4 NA CASSLSVSQAVYGYTF TGTGCCAGCAGCTTGTCAGTGTCACAGGCCGTCTATGGCTACACCTTC
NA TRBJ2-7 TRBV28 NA CASSLGTLNEQYF TGTGCCAGCAGTCTCGGGACATTAAACGAGCAGTACTTC
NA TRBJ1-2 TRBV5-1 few CASSWGVIDGYTF TGCGCCAGCAGCTGGGGGGTTATCGATGGCTACACCTTC
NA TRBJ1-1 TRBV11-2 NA CASSARGIWNTEAFF TGTGCCAGCAGCGCTCGGGGGATTTGGAACACTGAAGCTTTCTTT
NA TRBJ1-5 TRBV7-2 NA CASSLQGFSNQPQHF TGTGCCAGCAGCTTACAGGGTTTTAGCAATCAGCCCCAGCATTTT
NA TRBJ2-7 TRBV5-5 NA CASSLSTGSSYEQYF TGTGCCAGCAGCCTTTCGACCGGGAGCTCCTACGAGCAGTACTTC
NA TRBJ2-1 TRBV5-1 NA CASSLVSNEQFF TGCGCCAGCAGCTTGGTGAGCAATGAGCAGTTCTTC
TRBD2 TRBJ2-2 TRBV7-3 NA CASSSGLAAGELFF TGTGCCAGCAGCTCGGGACTAGCGGCCGGGGAGCTGTTTTTT
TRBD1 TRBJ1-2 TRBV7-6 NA CASSLMGQGGNYGYTF TGTGCCAGCAGCTTAATGGGACAGGGGGGAAACTATGGCTACACCTTC
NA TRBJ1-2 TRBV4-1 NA CASSQVKGPHGYTF TGCGCCAGCAGCCAAGTCAAGGGGCCTCATGGCTACACCTTC
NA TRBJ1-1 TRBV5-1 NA CASSPITRVAEAFF TGCGCCAGCAGCCCGATTACCAGGGTCGCTGAAGCTTTCTTT
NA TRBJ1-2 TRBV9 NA CASSVAPAHYGYTF TGTGCCAGCAGCGTAGCGCCAGCGCACTATGGCTACACCTTC
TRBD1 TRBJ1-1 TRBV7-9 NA CASSSPRGHPMRTEAFF TGTGCCAGCAGCTCCCCCAGGGGGCACCCGATGCGAACTGAAGCTTTCTTT
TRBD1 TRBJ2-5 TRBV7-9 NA CASSFREDRGQETQYF TGTGCCAGCAGCTTCAGGGAAGACAGGGGGCAAGAGACCCAGTACTTC
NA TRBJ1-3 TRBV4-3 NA CASSQEAAISGNTIYF TGCGCCAGCAGCCAAGAAGCGGCGATCTCTGGAAACACCATATATTTT
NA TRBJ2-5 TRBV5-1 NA CASSPGSTQETQYF TGCGCCAGCAGCCCAGGATCGACCCAAGAGACCCAGTACTTC
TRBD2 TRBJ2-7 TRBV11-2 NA CASSLRASGVYEQYF TGTGCCAGCAGCTTAAGGGCTAGCGGGGTATACGAGCAGTACTTC
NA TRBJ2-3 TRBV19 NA CASSMAGQISTDTQYF TGTGCCAGTAGTATGGCGGGACAGATAAGCACAGATACGCAGTATTTT
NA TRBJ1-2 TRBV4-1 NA CASSQGFLGGGYTF TGCGCCAGCAGCCAAGGTTTTCTGGGAGGTGGCTACACCTTC
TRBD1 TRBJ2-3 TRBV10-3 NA CATRQGAADTQYF TGTGCCACAAGACAGGGGGCTGCGGATACGCAGTATTTT
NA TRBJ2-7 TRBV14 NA CASGGTVTYEQYF TGTGCCAGCGGGGGGACAGTCACCTACGAGCAGTACTTC
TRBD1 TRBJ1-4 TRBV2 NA CASRRDRVEEKLFF TGTGCCAGCAGGCGGGACAGGGTGGAGGAAAAACTGTTTTTT
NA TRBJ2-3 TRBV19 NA CASTPSGGGPDTQYF TGTGCCAGTACCCCCTCGGGGGGCGGTCCAGATACGCAGTATTTT
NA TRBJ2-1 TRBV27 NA CASSLRGWAYNEQFF TGTGCCAGCAGTTTAAGGGGCTGGGCCTACAATGAGCAGTTCTTC
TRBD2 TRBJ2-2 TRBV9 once CASSTQTSYIGELFF TGTGCCAGCAGCACACAGACTAGCTATATCGGGGAGCTGTTTTTT
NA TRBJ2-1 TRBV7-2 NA CASSLPQRSWNEQFF TGTGCCAGCAGCCTACCCCAGAGGAGTTGGAATGAGCAGTTCTTC
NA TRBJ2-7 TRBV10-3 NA CAISGPTQNSYEQYF TGTGCCATCAGTGGGCCCACACAGAACTCCTACGAGCAGTACTTC
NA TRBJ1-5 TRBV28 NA CASSGGGPQYSNQPQHF TGTGCCAGCAGCGGGGGGGGTCCACAGTATAGCAATCAGCCCCAGCATTTT
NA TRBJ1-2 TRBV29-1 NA CSVERGYTF TGCAGCGTTGAACGTGGCTACACCTTC
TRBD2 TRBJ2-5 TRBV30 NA CAWSASGGAETQYF TGTGCCTGGAGTGCTAGCGGGGGGGCGGAGACCCAGTACTTC